This T cell receptor beta chain was captured by sequencing in a study of blood T cell repertoires in COVID-19. At the level of the study: Donors in the United States, Italy and Spain gave samples during acute or convalescent COVID-19. T cells, B-cell-depleted T cells, or PBMCs supplied cDNA or gDNA.

The CDR3 spans 15 residues. Germline CDR1 is WNHNN and CDR2 is SYGVQD (reference sequence). J gave up 7 bases and V 4 bases, and 3 bases lay outside the gene matches. Original analysis: Estimates of nucleated cell counts were drawn from the amplification of reference gene primers. Clones were sequenced by immunoSEQ multiplex PCR, and TCRdb holds only the in-frame ones, with some missing. V, J and clone size are taken as reported in that table, and D and trimming were inferred from the DNA itself. The data show 100,000 to 150,000 clones, 86% seen once. J is TRBJ2-1 and V is TRBV10-1; 14 bases match TRBD2. What was sequenced was peripheral blood. This sequence was found in a human donor in a cohort sampled during active COVID-19. DNA of the CDR3: TGCGCCAGCAGTGGCGGGACTAGCGGGAGTAATGAGCAGTTCTTC. Protein: CASSGGTSGSNEQFF.